This TCR beta chain was documented in a study of blood T cell repertoires in COVID-19. Study background: Nucleic acid was either cDNA or gDNA, and it came from T cells, B-cell-depleted T cells, or PBMCs.

Repertoires were generated with immunoSEQ multiplex PCR, while TCRdb's copy carries only in-frame clones and drops some. Among under 400,000 clones, 85% to 90% were seen once, and the ten largest hold 6.5%. CDR3 length: 16 residues. CDR1 is MDHEN, CDR2 SYDVKM, per germline. V shed 4 bases and J shed 2 bases, with 17 bases lying between them. This clone was recorded once. The clonotype originates from a man between 18 and 29 years old with active or convalescent COVID-19. The sample was peripheral blood. The J gene is TRBJ1-1, the V gene TRBV28; tentatively, D is TRBD1 (6 bases). CDR3 residues: CASSWAGALTNTEAFF. Here the CDR3 DNA reads TGTGCCAGCAGTTGGGCAGGGGCTCTAACCAACACTGAAGCTTTCTTT.